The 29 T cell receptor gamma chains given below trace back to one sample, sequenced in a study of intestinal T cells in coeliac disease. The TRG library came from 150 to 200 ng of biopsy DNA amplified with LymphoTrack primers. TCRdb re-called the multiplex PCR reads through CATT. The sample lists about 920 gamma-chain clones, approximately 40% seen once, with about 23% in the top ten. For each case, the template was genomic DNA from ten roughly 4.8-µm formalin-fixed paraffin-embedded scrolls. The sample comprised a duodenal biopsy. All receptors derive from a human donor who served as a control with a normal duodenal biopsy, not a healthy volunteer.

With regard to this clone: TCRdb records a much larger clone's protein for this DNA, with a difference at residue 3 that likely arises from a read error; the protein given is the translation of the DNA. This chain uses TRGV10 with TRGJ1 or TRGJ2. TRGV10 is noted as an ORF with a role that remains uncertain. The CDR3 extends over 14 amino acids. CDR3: CAVWDWNDDYKKLF. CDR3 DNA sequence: TGTGCTGTGTGGGATTGGAATGATGATTATAAGAAACTCTTT.

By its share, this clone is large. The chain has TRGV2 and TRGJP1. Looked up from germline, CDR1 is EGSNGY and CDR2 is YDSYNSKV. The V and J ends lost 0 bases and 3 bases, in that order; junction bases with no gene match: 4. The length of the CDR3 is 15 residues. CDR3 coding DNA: TGTGCCACCTGGGACGGGCACGCCACTGGTTGGTTCAAGATATTT. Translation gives CATWDGHATGWFKIF.

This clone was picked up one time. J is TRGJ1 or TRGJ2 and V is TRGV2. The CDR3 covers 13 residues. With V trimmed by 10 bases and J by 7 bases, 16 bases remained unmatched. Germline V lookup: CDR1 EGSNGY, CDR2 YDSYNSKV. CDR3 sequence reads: CATGTGPRYKKLF. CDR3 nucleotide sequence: TGTGCCACTGGGACGGGCCCCCGGTATAAGAAACTCTTT.

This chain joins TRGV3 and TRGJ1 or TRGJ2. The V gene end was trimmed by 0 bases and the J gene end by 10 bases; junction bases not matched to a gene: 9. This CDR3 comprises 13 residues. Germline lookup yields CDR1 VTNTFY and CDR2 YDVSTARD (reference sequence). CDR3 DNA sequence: TGTGCCACCTGGGACAGGCGTGGTATAAAGAAACTCTTT. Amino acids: CATWDRRGIKKLF.

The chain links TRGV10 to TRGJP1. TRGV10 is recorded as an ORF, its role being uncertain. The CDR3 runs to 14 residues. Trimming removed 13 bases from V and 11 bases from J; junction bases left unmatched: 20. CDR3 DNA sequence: TGTGCTGGCGTGGCTGACCCCACTTTATGGTTCAAGATATTT. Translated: CAGVADPTLWFKIF.

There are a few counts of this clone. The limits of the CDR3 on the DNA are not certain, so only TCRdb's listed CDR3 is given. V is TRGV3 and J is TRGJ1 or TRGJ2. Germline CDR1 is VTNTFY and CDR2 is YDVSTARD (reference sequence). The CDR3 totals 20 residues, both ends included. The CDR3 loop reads CATWVAPFIRNSLAVTWKVF.

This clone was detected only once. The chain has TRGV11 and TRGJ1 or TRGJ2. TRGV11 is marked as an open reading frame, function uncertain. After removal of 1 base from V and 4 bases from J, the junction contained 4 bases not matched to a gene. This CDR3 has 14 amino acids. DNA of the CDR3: TGTGCCTGCTGGATTAGGCAGAACTATTATAAGAAACTCTTT. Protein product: CACWIRQNYYKKLF.

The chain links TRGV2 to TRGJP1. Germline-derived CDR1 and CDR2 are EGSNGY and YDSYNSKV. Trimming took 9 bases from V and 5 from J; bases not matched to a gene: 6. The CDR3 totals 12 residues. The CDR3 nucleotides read TGTGCCACCCAGGTAACTGGTTGGTTCAAGATATTT. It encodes CATQVTGWFKIF.

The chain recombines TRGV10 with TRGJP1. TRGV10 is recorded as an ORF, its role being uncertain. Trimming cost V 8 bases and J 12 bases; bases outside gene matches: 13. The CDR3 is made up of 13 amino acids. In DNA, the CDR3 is TGTGCTGCGTGGCTGACCCACTTTAGGTTCAAGATATTT. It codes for CAAWLTHFRFKIF.

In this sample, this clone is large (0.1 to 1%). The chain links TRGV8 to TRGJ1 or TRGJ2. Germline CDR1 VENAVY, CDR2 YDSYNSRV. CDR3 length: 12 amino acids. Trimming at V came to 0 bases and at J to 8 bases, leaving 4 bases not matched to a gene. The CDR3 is CATWDRPDKKLF. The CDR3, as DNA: TGTGCCACCTGGGATAGGCCTGATAAGAAACTCTTT.

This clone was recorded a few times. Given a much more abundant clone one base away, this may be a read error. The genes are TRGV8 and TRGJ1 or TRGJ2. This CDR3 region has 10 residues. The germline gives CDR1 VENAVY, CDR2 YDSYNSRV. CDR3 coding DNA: TGTGCCACCCAACGACATAAGAAACTCTTC. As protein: CATQRHKKLF.

CDR3 residues: CATWDRASRLYYKKLF. The CDR3 coding sequence is TGTGCCACCTGGGACCGGGCCTCAAGATTGTATTATAAGAAACTCTTT. The rearrangement links TRGV2 to TRGJ1 or TRGJ2. From germline, CDR1 is EGSNGY and CDR2 YDSYNSKV. Trimming removed 3 bases from V and 4 bases from J; junction bases left unmatched: 15. This CDR3 spans 16 amino acids.

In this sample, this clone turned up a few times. CDR3 region: CATSPGPYSSDWIKTF. CDR3 sequence (DNA): TGTGCCACCTCCCCAGGGCCATATAGTAGTGATTGGATCAAGACGTTT. V and J are TRGV2 and TRGJP2. Germline loops: CDR1 EGSNGY, CDR2 YDSYNSKV. This CDR3 has 16 amino acids. With V trimmed by 8 bases and J by 0 bases, 12 bases remained unmatched.

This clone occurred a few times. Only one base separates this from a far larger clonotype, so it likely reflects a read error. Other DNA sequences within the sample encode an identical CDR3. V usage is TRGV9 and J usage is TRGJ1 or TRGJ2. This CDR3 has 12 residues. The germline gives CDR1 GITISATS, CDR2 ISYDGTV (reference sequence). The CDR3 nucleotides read TGCGCCTTGTGGGAGGTGCAGCTGGGGAAACTCTTT. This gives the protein CALWEVQLGKLF.

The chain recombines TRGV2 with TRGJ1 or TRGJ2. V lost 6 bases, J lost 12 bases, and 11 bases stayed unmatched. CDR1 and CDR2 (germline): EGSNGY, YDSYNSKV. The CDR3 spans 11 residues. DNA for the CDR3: TGTGCCACCTGGACGGTAGGGATGAAACTCTTT. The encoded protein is CATWTVGMKLF.

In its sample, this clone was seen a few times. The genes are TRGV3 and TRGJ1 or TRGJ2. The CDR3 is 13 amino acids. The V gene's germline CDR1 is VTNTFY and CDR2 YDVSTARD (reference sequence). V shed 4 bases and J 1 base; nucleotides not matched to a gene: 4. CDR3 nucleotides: TGTGCCACCTGGGAAACTAATTATTATAAGAAACTCTTT. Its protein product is CATWETNYYKKLF.

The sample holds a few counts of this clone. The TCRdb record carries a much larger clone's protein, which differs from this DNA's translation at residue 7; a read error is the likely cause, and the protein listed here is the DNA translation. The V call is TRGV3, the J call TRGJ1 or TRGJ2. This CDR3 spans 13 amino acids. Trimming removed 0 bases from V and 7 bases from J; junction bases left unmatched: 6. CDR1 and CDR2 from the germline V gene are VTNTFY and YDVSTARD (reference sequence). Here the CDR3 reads CATWDRPWYKKLF. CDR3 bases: TGTGCCACCTGGGACAGGCCGTGGTATAAGAAACTCTTT.

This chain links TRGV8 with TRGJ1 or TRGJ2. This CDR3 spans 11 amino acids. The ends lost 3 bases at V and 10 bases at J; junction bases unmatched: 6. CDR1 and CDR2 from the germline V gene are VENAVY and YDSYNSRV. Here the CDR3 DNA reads TGTGCCACCTGGGATCCACCGAAGAAACTCTTT. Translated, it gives CATWDPPKKLF.

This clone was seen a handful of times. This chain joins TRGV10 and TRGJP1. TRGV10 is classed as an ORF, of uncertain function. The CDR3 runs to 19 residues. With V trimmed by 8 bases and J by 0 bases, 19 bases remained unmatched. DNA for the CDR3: TGTGCTGCGTGGGATTTTGAGAGGGGTGGGTATACCACTGGTTGGTTCAAGATATTT. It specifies CAAWDFERGGYTTGWFKIF.

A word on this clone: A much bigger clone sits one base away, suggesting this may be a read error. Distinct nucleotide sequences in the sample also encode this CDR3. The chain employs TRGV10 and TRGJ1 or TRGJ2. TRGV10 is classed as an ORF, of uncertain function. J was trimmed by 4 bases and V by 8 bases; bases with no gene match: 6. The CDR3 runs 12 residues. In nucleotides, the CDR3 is TGTGCTGCGTGGGACCCCTATTATAAGAAACTCTTT. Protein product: CAAWDPYYKKLF.

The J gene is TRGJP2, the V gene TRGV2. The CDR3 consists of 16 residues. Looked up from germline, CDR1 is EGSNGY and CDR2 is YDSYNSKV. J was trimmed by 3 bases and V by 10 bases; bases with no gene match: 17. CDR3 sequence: CATGTGRGGSDWIKTF. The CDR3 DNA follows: TGTGCCACTGGGACGGGCCGGGGGGGTAGTGATTGGATCAAGACGTTT.

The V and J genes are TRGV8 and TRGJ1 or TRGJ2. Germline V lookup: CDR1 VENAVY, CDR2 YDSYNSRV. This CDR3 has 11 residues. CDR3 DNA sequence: TGTGCACCTGGGCATTATTATAAGAAACTCTTT. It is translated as CAPGHYYKKLF.

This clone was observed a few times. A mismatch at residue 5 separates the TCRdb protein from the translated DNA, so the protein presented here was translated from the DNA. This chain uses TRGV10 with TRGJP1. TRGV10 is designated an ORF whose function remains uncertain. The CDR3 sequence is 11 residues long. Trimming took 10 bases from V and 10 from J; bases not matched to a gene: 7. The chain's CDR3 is CAASKFWFKIF. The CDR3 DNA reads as TGTGCTGCGTCCAAATTTTGGTTCAAGATATTT.

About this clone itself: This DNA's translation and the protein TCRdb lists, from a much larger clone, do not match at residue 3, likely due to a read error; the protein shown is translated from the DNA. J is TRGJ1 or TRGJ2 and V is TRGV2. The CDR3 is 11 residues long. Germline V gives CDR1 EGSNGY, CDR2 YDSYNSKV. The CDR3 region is CAAWDSYKKLF. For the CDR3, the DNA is TGTGCCGCCTGGGACAGCTATAAGAAACTCTTT.

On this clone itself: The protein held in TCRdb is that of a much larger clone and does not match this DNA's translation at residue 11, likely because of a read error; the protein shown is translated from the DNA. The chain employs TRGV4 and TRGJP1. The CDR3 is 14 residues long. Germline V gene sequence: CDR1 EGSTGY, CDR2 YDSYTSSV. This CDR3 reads CATWDGGGVWSKIF. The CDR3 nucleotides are TGTGCCACCTGGGATGGCGGAGGCGTTTGGTCCAAGATATTT.

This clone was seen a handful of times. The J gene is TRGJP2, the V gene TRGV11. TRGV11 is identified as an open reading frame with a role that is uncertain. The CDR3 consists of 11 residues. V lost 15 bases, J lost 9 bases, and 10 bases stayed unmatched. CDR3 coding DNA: TGTGCCCTGCTCTATAATTGGATCAAGACGTTT. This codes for CALLYNWIKTF.

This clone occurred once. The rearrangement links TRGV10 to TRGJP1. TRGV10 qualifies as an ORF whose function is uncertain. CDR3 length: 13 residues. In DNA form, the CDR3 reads TGTGCCTGCGTGGGAACCACTGGTTGGTTCAAGATATTT. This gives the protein CACVGTTGWFKIF.

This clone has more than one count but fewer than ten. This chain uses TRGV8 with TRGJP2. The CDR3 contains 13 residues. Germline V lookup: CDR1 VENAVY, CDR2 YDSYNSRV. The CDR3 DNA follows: TGTGCACCTGGGATTAAGGGCGGGGGGATCAAGACGTTT. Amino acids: CAPGIKGGGIKTF.

As DNA, the CDR3 is TGTGCCACTAGGACGGGCCACACCCGCCTAGATAGTAGTGATTGGATCAAGACGTTT. Protein sequence: CATRTGHTRLDSSDWIKTF. The chain uses TRGV2 and TRGJP2. Unmatched junction bases numbered 23, after V lost 10 bases and J lost 0 bases. The CDR3 has 19 residues. CDR1 is EGSNGY, CDR2 YDSYNSKV, per germline.